This T cell receptor (beta chain) was recorded in a study of T cells in Graves' hyperthyroidism and ophthalmopathy. TCR beta CDR3 regions were amplified from RNA. The TCR CDR3 was amplified in a first-round RT-PCR using the HTBI primer set. Each CDR3 protein gets one entry after TCRdb re-called the multiplex PCR reads with MiXCR. This sample has some 510,000 distinct CDR3 sequences, with about 20% found just once. Trimming pared 9 bases from V and 1 base from J, leaving 8 bases between. The germline gives CDR1 KGHDR, CDR2 SFDVKD. The CDR3 runs to 12 residues. PBMCs were derived from 7.5 to 10 ml fresh peripheral blood.

Input material: blood. The chain links TRBV24-1 to TRBJ1-1; no definite D call. The receptor's source is a man aged 18 to 29 with Graves' hyperthyroidism. The DNA for the CDR3 is TGTGCCACCGTAATGGCGAACACTGAAGCTTTCTTT. Translation: CATVMANTEAFF.